The clone carrying this TCR beta chain has a handful of counts. Its antigen is as yet unknown. A single record per CDR3 protein comes from TCRdb applying MiXCR to the RT-PCR reads. The table includes hundreds of thousands of distinct CDR3 sequences, approximately 7.6% detected once. The sample is drawn from a study of response to subunit inactivated influenza vaccine. Germline V CDR1 and CDR2: SEHNR, FQNEAQ (reference sequence). V lost 1 base and J lost 10, with 13 bases in between. This CDR3 region has 14 residues. The study's findings and limits: Authors proposed each seasonal influenza vaccination draws in few new T cells.

The source material was PBMCs from blood, sampled less than 25 months after vaccination. V is TRBV7-9 and J is TRBJ1-4, with unresolved D. This sequence originates from a man aged 45 to 75 who received an inactivated influenza vaccine. The CDR3 DNA follows: TGTGCCAGCAGCTTAGATGGACGAGCTGGAAAACTGTTTTTT. This gives the protein CASSLDGRAGKLFF.